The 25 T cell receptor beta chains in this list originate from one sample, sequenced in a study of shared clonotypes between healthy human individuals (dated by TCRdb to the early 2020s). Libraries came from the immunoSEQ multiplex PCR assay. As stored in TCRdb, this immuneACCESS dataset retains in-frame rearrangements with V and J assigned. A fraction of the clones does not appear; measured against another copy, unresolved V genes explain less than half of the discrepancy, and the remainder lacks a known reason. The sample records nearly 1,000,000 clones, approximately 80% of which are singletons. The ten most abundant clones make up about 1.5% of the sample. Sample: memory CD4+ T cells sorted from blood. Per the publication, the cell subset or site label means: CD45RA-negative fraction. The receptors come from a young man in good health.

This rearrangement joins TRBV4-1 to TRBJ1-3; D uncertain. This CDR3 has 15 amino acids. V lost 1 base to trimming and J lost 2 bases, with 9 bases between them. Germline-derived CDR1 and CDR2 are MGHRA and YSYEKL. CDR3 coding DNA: TGCGCCAGCAGCCAAGGTGTGGGTCCTGGAAACACCATATATTTT. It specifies CASSQGVGPGNTIYF.

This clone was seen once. The CDR3 DNA reads TGTGCCAGCAGGAGAGGTGGTGGCGAGGTTACAGATACGCAGTATTTT. As protein: CASRRGGGEVTDTQYF. This chain uses TRBV6-6 with TRBJ2-3; D gene unclear. The CDR3 covers 16 residues. V lost 6 bases to trimming and J lost 3 bases, with 19 bases between them. Germline CDR1 and CDR2: MNHNY and SVGAGI (reference sequence).

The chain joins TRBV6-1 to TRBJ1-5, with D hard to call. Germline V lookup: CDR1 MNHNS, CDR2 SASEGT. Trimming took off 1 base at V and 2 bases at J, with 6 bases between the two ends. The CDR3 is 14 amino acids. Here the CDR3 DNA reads TGTGCCAGCAGTGAAGTGGGAGGCAATCAGCCCCAGCATTTT. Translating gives CASSEVGGNQPQHF.

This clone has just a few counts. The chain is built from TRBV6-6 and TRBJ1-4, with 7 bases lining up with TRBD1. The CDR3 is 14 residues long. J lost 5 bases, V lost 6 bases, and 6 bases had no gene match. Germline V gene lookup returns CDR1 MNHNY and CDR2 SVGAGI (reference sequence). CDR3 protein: CASRQGQRNEKLFF. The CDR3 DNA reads TGTGCCAGCAGGCAGGGACAGCGAAATGAAAAACTGTTTTTT.

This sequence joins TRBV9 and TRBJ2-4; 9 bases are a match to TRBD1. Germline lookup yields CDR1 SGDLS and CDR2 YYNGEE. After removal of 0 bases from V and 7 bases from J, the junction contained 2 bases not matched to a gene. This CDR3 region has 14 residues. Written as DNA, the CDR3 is TGTGCCAGCAGCGTAGGGGACAGGGCCAACATTCAGTACTTC. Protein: CASSVGDRANIQYF. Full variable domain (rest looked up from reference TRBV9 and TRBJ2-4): DSGVTQTPKHLITATGQRVTLRCSPRSGDLSVYWYQQSLDQGLQFLIQYYNGEERAKGNILERFSAQQFPDLHSELNLSSLELGDSALYFCASSVGDRANIQYFGAGTRLSVL.

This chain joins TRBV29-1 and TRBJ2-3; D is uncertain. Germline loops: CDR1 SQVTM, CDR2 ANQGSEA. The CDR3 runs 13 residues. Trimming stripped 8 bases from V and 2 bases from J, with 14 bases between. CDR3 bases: TGCAGCTCAACCGGGCCGCTCACAGATACGCAGTATTTT. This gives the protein CSSTGPLTDTQYF.

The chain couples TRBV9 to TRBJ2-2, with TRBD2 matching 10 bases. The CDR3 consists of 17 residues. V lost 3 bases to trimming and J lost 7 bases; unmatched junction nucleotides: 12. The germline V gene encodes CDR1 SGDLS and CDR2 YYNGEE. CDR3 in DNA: TGTGCCAGCAGCGCTCACAGCGGGAGGGCCTTGGGCGGGGAGCTGTTTTTT. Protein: CASSAHSGRALGGELFF.

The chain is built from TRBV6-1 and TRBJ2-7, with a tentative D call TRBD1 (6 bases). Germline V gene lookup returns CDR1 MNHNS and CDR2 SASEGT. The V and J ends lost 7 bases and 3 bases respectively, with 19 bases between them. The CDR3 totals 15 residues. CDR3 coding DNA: TGTGCCAGCAAAACTCCCGGGACACGAGACTACGAGCAGTACTTC. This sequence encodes CASKTPGTRDYEQYF.

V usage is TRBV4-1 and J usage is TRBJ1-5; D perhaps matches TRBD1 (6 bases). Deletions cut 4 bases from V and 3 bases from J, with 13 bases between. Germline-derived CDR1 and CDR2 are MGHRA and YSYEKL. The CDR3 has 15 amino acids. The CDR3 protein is CASSPSDRFNQPQHF. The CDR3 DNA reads TGCGCCAGCAGCCCTTCGGACAGATTCAATCAGCCCCAGCATTTT.

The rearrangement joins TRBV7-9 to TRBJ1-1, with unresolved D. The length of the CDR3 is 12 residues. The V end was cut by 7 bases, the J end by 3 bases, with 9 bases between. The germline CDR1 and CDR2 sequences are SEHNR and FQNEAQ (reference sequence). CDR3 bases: TGTGCCAGCACCCTAACGGACACTGAAGCTTTCTTT. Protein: CASTLTDTEAFF.

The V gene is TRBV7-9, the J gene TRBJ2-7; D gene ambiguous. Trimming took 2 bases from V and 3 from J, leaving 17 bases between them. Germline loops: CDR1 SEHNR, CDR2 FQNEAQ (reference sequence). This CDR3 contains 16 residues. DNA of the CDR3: TGTGCCAGCAGCTTATTCCCCCGGCATTCTCGCTACGAGCAGTACTTC. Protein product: CASSLFPRHSRYEQYF.

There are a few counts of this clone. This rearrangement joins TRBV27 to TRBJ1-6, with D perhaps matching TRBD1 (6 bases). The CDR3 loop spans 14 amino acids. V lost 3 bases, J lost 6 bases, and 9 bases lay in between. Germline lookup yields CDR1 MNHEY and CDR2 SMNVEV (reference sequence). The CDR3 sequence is CASSFGQLNSPLHF. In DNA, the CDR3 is TGTGCCAGCAGTTTCGGACAGCTTAATTCACCCCTCCACTTT.

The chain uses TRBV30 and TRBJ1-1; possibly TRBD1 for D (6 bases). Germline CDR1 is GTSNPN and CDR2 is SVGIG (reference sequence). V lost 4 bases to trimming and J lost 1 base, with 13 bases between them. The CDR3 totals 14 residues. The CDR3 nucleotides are TGTGCCTGGACGGGGGGGGCTAAGAACACTGAAGCTTTCTTT. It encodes CAWTGGAKNTEAFF. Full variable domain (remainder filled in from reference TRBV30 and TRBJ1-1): SQTIHQWPATLVQPVGSPLSLECTVEGTSNPNLYWYRQAAGRGLQLLFYSVGIGQISSEVPQNLSASRPQDRQFILSSKKLLLSDSGFYLCAWTGGAKNTEAFFGQGTRLTVV.

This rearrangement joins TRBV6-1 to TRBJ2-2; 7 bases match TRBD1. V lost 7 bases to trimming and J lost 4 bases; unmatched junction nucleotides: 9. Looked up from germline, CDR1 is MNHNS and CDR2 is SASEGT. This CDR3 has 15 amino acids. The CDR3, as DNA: TGTGCCAGCAATCAGGGGGAAGTGGGCACCGGGGAGCTGTTTTTT. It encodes CASNQGEVGTGELFF.

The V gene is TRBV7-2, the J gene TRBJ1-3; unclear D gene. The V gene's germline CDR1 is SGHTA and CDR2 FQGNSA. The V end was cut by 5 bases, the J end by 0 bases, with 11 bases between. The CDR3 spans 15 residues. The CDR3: CASSEIGVSGNTIYF. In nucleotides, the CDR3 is TGTGCCAGCAGCGAGATTGGGGTCTCTGGAAACACCATATATTTT.

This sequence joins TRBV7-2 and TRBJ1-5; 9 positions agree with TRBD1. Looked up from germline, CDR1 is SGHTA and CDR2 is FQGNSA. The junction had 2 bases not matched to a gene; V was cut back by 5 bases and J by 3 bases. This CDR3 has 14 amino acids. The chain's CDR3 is CASSLQGANQPQHF. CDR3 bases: TGTGCCAGCAGCCTACAGGGGGCCAATCAGCCCCAGCATTTT.

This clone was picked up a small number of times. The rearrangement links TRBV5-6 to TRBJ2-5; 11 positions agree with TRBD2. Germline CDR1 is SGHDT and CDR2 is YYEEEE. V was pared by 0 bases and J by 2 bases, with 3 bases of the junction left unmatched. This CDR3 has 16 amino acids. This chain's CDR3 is CASSLVTSGNQETQYF. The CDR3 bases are TGTGCCAGCAGCTTGGTGACTAGCGGGAATCAAGAGACCCAGTACTTC.

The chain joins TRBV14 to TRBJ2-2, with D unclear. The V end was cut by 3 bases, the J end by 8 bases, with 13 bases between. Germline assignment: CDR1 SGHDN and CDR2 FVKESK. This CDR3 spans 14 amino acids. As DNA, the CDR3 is TGTGCCAGCAGCCACCTTAGCAGTCTAGGGGAGCTGTTTTTT. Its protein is CASSHLSSLGELFF.

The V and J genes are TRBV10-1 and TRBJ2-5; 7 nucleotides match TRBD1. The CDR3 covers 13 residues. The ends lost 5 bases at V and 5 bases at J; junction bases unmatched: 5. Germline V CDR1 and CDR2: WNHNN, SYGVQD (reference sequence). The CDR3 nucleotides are TGCGCCAGCAGTTTACAGGGGTCCGAGACCCAGTACTTC. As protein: CASSLQGSETQYF.

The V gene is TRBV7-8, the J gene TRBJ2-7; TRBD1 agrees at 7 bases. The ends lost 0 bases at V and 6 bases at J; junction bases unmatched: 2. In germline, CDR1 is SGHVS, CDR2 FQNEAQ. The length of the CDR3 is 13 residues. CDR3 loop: CASSLAQGVEQYF. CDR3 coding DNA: TGTGCCAGCAGCTTAGCTCAGGGGGTCGAGCAGTACTTC.

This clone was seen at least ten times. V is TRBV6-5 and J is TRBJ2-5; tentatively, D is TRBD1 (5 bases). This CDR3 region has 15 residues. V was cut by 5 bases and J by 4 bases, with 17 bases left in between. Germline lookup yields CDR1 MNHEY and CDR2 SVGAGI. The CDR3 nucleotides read TGTGCCAGCAGTATCAGGGTGTTAGGACGAGAGACCCAGTACTTC. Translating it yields CASSIRVLGRETQYF.

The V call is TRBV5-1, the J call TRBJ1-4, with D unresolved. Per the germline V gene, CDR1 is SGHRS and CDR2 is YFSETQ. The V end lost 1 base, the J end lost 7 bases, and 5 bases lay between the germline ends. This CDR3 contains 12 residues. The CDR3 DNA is TGCGCCAGCAGCTTGCCCAGTGAAAAACTGTTTTTT. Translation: CASSLPSEKLFF.

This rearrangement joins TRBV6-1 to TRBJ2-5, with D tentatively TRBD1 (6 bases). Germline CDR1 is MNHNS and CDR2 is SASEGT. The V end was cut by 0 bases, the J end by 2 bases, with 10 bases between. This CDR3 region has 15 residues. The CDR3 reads CASSEALRGQETQYF. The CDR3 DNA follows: TGTGCCAGCAGTGAAGCGCTGAGGGGGCAAGAGACCCAGTACTTC.

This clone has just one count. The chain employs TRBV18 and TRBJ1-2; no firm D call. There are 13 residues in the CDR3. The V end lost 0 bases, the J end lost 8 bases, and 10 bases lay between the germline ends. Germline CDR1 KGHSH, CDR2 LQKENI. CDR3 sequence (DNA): TGTGCCAGCTCACCACCAGGGAGAGAGGGCTACACCTTC. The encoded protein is CASSPPGREGYTF.

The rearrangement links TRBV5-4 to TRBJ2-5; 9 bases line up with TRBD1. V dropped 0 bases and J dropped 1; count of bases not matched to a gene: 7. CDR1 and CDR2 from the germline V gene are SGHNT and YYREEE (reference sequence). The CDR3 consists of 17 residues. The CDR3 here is CASSLAGTGRSQETQYF. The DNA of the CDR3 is TGTGCCAGCAGCTTGGCAGGGACAGGGCGGTCCCAAGAGACCCAGTACTTC.